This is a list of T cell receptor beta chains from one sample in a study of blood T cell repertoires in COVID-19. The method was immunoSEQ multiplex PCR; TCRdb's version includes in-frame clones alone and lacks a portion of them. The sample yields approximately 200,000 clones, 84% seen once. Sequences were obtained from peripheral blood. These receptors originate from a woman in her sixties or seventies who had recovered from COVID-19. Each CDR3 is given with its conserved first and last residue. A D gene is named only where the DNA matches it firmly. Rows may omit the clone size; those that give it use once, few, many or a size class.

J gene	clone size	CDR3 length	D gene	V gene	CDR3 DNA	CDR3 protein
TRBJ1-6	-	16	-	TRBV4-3	TGCGCCAGCAGCCAAACCACCCCCTGGGGGGTTTCACCCCTCCACTTT	CASSQTTPWGVSPLHF
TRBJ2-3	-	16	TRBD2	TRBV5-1	TGCGCCAGCAGCTTGGCTAGCGGCCCGGGCACAGATACGCAGTATTTT	CASSLASGPGTDTQYF
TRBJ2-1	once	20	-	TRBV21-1	TGTGCCAGCAGCAAATCGGTTCTAGCGGGGGGCCCCCTACCCTACAATGAGCAGTTCTTC	CASSKSVLAGGPLPYNEQFF
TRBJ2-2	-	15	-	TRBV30	TGTGCCTGGAGTGTACTGGGGGGTGTCACCGGGGAGCTGTTTTTT	CAWSVLGGVTGELFF
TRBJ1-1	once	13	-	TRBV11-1	TGTGCCAGCAGCCCCGGTCAGGCGCGTGAAGCTTTCTTT	CASSPGQAREAFF
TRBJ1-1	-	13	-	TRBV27	TGTGCCAGCAGTTTAGGGCCGAACGCTGAAGCTTTCTTT	CASSLGPNAEAFF
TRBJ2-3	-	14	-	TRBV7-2	TGTGCCAGCAGCCCTGAGACTAGCACAGATACGCAGTATTTT	CASSPETSTDTQYF
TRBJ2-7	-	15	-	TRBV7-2	TGTGCCAGCAGCCCGAGTTGGCGGGGCCAATACGAGCAGTACTTC	CASSPSWRGQYEQYF
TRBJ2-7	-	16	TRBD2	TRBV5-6	TGTGCCAGCAGCTGGACTAGCGGGGTCCTTTCCTACGAGCAGTACTTC	CASSWTSGVLSYEQYF
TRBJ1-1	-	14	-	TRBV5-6	TGTGCCAGCAGCTTGGTCTCACACATGAAAGAAGCTTTCTTT	CASSLVSHMKEAFF
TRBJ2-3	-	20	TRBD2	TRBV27	TGTGCCAGCAGTTTCTCCGGACTAGCGGGGCTTAGTTTAGGCACAGATACGCAGTATTTT	CASSFSGLAGLSLGTDTQYF
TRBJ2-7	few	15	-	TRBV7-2	TGTGCCAGCAGCTTAGCGGGGGCCAATTCCTACGAGCAGTACTTC	CASSLAGANSYEQYF
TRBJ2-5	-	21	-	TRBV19	TGTGCCAGTAGTATAGGACCGGGGGACCACTCTTCCGACCATCTGTGGGAGACCCAGTACTTC	CASSIGPGDHSSDHLWETQYF
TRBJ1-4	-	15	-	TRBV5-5	TGTGCCAGCAGCTTACCCACAGGATCCGGAGAAAAACTGTTTTTT	CASSLPTGSGEKLFF
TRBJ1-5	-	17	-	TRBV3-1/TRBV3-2	TGTGCCAGCAGCCAAGAGTTAAACCGGGTGAGCAATCAGCCCCAGCATTTT	CASSQELNRVSNQPQHF
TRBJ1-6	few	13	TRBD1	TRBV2	TGTGCCAGCAGGGGACAGCTTAATTCACCCCTCCACTTT	CASRGQLNSPLHF
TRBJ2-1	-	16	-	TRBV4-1	TGCGCCAGCAGCCAAATCTCGGGGGGCTTAAACAATGAGCAGTTCTTC	CASSQISGGLNNEQFF
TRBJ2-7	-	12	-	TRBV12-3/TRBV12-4	TGTGCCAGCAGTTTAGGCCCCCTAGAGCAGTACTTC	CASSLGPLEQYF
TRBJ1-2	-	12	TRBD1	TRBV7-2	TGTGCCAGCAGACAGGGGGCGAGGGGCTACACCTTC	CASRQGARGYTF
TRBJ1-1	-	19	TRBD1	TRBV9	TGTGCCAGCAGCGCCCGTCCCGGGACAGGGCATTCACTTACCCCCGAAGCTTTCTTT	CASSARPGTGHSLTPEAFF
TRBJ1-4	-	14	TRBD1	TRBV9	TGTGCCAGCAGCGCGACAGGGGTCGGCGAAAAACTGTTTTTT	CASSATGVGEKLFF
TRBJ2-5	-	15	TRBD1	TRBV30	TGTGCCTGGGGGGGGACAGGGAACTCCCAAGAGACCCAGTACTTC	CAWGGTGNSQETQYF
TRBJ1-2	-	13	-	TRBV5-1	TGCGCCAGCAGCACATCGGGACTCGAGGGCTACACCTTC	CASSTSGLEGYTF
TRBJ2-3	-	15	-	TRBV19	TGTGCCAGTAGTATAGTCGGGCTGGCGGGACCAACGCAGTATTTT	CASSIVGLAGPTQYF
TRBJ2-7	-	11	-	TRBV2	TGTGCCAGCAGCCCTTGGCACGAGCAGTACTTC	CASSPWHEQYF
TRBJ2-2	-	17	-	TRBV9	TGTGCCAGCAGCCTCCACCCGGGCAGGGGGAACACCGGGGAGCTGTTTTTT	CASSLHPGRGNTGELFF
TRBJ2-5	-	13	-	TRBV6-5	TGTGCCAGCAGCCCCGCGGGACAAGAGACCCAGTACTTC	CASSPAGQETQYF
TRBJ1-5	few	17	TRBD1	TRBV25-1	TGTGCCAGCAGTGATCCGGACAGGGCGAGGACGAATCAGCCCCAGCATTTT	CASSDPDRARTNQPQHF
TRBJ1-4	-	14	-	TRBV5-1	TGCGCCAGCAGCCCGACAGCAACTAATGAAAAACTGTTTTTT	CASSPTATNEKLFF
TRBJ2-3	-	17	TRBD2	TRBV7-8	TGTGCCAGCAGCAAGGGACTAGCGGGTCCCAGCACAGATACGCAGTATTTT	CASSKGLAGPSTDTQYF
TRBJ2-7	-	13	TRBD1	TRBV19	TGTGCCAGTGGCGACAGGGGCTTCTACGAGCAGTACTTC	CASGDRGFYEQYF
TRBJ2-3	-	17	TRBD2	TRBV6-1	TGTGCCAGCAGTGAAACTAGCGGGGATAATCCCACAGATACGCAGTATTTT	CASSETSGDNPTDTQYF